These 2 T cell receptor beta chains were sequenced from one sample in a study of shared clonotypes between healthy human individuals. Naive CD8 cells were CD45RO-negative, positively selected for CCR7, excluding terminally differentiated effector memory CD45RA+ cells. Some clones are missing from TCRdb's copy, which holds only in-frame ones; the method was immunoSEQ multiplex PCR. The sample consists of hundreds of thousands of clones, approximately 96% of them appearing once. The sequenced sample was naive CD8+ T cells sorted from blood. The receptor source for this set is a woman in her 30s in good health.

This chain links TRBV6-5 with TRBJ2-3; 7 bases are shared with TRBD2. Per germline, CDR1 MNHEY and CDR2 SVGAGI. The CDR3 has 13 residues. The trim removed 2 bases at V and 5 bases at J, leaving 1 base unmatched. CDR3 sequence: CASSYSGIDTQYF. In nucleotides, the CDR3 is TGTGCCAGCAGTTACAGCGGGATAGATACGCAGTATTTT.

The V gene is TRBV27, the J gene TRBJ2-7; no reliable D call. V lost 3 bases, J lost 2 bases, and 11 bases lay in between. The CDR3 length is 14 residues. The V gene's germline CDR1 is MNHEY and CDR2 SMNVEV (reference sequence). CDR3 residues: CASSLSVPPYEQYF. CDR3 coding DNA: TGTGCCAGCAGTTTGAGCGTGCCCCCCTACGAGCAGTACTTC.